This T cell receptor beta chain was documented in a study of T cell repertoires in ileal Crohn's disease. Assay: immunoSEQ multiplex PCR; the TCRdb copy retains only in-frame clones and omits some. The table records 25,000 to 30,000 clones, 80% to 85% of them present only once. Trimming removed 1 base from V and 3 bases from J, with 14 bases in between. The CDR3 runs to 16 residues. Germline CDR1 and CDR2: SGHTA and FQGNSA. What was sequenced was ileal tissue. The chain is built from TRBV7-2 and TRBJ2-3; tentative D call: TRBD1 (5 bases). The sequence derives from an adult with Crohn's disease. CDR3 protein: CASSLGLRGRTDTQYF. CDR3 in DNA: TGTGCCAGCAGCTTAGGATTAAGGGGAAGGACAGATACGCAGTATTTT.